This record concerns one TCR beta chain sequence. Its specificity is unknown. Germline V lookup: CDR1 ENHRY, CDR2 SYGVKD. The CDR3 spans 13 residues. Trimming pared 6 bases from V and 0 bases from J, leaving 9 bases between. TCRdb's copy holds only in-frame clones and misses some; the assay was immunoSEQ multiplex PCR. The profile shows a few million clones, about 92% of them singletons. These data belong to a study of shared clonotypes between healthy human individuals. For the study at large: Samples came from a couple of female and a few male donors aged 18 to 49. Study observations and caveats: Memory subsets had estimated richness that was generally smaller than that of naive subsets.

This sequence joins TRBV10-3 and TRBJ2-7; D not resolved. Sequenced: naive CD4+ T cells from PBMCs. The subset: CD45RA+ positively selected. The receptor was isolated from a man aged 18 to 35 in good health. Some clones in this sample may be carry-over from other donors' samples. The CDR3 is CAISPPGSYEQYF. In DNA form, the CDR3 reads TGTGCCATCAGCCCCCCGGGCTCCTACGAGCAGTACTTC.